Each of the 4 T cell receptor beta chains below was sequenced from the same sample in a study of T cell responses to AZD1222 COVID-19 vaccine. The repertoire was sequenced with immunoSEQ multiplex PCR; TCRdb's copy has only in-frame clones and lacks some. The data show approximately 44,000 clones, over 60% seen once. The specimen comprised peripheral blood, sampled on day 0 of AZD1222 vaccination. The receptor set was obtained from an adult in good health.

V and J are TRBV7-9 and TRBJ1-6, with D possibly being TRBD1 (5 bases). The CDR3 is 16 amino acids. Trimming removed 4 bases from V and 5 bases from J, with 15 bases in between. Germline V gene data show CDR1 as SEHNR and CDR2 as FQNEAQ (reference sequence). The CDR3 reads CASSSPGQGDNSPLHF. CDR3 coding DNA: TGTGCCAGCAGCTCCCCGGGGCAGGGCGATAATTCACCCCTCCACTTT.

This chain connects TRBV4-2 to TRBJ2-3; D might be TRBD2 (5 bases). V shed 0 bases and J shed 2 bases, with 9 bases lying between them. The CDR3 runs 15 residues. The V gene's germline CDR1 is LGHNA and CDR2 YNFKEQ. This CDR3 is CASSQDRRVTDTQYF. As DNA, the CDR3 is TGTGCCAGCAGCCAAGATAGGCGGGTCACAGATACGCAGTATTTT.

The rearrangement uses TRBV5-1 and TRBJ2-3; TRBD1 agrees at 8 bases. This CDR3 contains 15 residues. Per the germline V gene, CDR1 is SGHRS and CDR2 is YFSETQ. Trimming cost V 0 bases and J 3 bases; bases outside gene matches: 3. The CDR3 protein is CASSLAGQGTDTQYF. The CDR3 region has the DNA TGCGCCAGCAGCTTGGCAGGACAGGGAACAGATACGCAGTATTTT.

The V call is TRBV6-5, the J call TRBJ1-5; tentatively, D is TRBD1 (5 bases). V lost 7 bases, J lost 6 bases, and 19 bases lay in between. This CDR3 has 15 residues. Germline CDR1 is MNHEY and CDR2 is SVGAGI. As DNA, the CDR3 is TGTGCCAGCACCTTGCTTCGGGGCCACGGTCAGCCCCAGCATTTT. Its protein is CASTLLRGHGQPQHF.